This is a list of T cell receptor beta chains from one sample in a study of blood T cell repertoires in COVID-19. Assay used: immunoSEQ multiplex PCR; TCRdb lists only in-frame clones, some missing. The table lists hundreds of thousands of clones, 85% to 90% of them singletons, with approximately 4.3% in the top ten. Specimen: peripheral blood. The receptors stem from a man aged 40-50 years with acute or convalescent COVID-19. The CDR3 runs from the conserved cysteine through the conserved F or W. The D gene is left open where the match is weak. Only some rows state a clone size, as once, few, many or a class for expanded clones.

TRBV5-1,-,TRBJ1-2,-,TGCGCCAGCAGCTCGACAGCTACGTATGGCTACACCTTC,CASSSTATYGYTF
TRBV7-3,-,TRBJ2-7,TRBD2,TGTGCCAGCAGCCCAGCGGGGGGGGCGAATGGCGAGCAGTACTTC,CASSPAGGANGEQYF
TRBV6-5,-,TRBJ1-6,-,TGTGCCAGCAGTTACGATCCGGGGTCACCCCTCCACTTT,CASSYDPGSPLHF
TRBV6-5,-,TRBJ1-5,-,TGTGCCAGCAGGGGAGGACACGGCAATCAGCCCCAGCATTTT,CASRGGHGNQPQHF
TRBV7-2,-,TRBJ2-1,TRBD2,TGTGCCAGCAGCTTACTAGCGGGAACCGCGGGGAATGAGCAGTTCTTC,CASSLLAGTAGNEQFF
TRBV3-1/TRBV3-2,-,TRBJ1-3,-,TGTGCCAGCAGCCAAGATATGGGCAGGGCCCTTACCTCTGGAAACACCATATATTTT,CASSQDMGRALTSGNTIYF
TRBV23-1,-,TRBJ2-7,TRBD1,TGCGCCAGCAGTCTTCCGGGACAGGGGGCTGGCGAGCAGTACTTC,CASSLPGQGAGEQYF
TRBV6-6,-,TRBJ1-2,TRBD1,TGTGCCAGCAGTCCCCCCTCCGGGACAGGGATTGGAGAAGGCTACACCTTC,CASSPPSGTGIGEGYTF
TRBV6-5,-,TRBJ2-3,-,TGTGCCAGCCTTGATGGGGGGGCCGGAGCAGATACGCAGTATTTT,CASLDGGAGADTQYF
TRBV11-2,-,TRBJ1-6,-,TGTGCCAGCAGCGGCGGGATCAGGGACTATAATTCACCCCTCCACTTT,CASSGGIRDYNSPLHF
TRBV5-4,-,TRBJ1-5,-,TGTGCCAGCAGCTTCTACAATCAGCCCCAGCATTTT,CASSFYNQPQHF
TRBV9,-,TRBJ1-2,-,TGTGCCAGCAGCGTAGGACTTGGGACATGGGATGGCTACACCTTC,CASSVGLGTWDGYTF
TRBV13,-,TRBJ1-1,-,TGTGCCAGCAGCTCCCCCAGGGCTGAAGCTTTCTTT,CASSSPRAEAFF
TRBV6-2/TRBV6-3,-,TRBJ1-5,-,TGTGCCAGCAGCCTACAAATCAATCAGCCCCAGCATTTT,CASSLQINQPQHF
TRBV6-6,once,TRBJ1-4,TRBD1,TGTGCCAGCAGACAGGGGGGAGAGGAAAAACTGTTTTTT,CASRQGGEEKLFF
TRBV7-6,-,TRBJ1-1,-,TGTGCCAGCAGCTTAAACGCCTCCACTAAACGGAACACTGAAGCTTTCTTT,CASSLNASTKRNTEAFF
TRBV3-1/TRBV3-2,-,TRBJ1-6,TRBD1,TGTGCCAGCAGCCCTGGTCAAGGGGGCTCACCCCTCCACTTT,CASSPGQGGSPLHF
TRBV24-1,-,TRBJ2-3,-,TGTGCCACCAGTGATTTACCAGGGGGCACAGATACGCAGTATTTT,CATSDLPGGTDTQYF
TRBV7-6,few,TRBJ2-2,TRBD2,TGTGCCAGCAGCTTACAGCGGGGGGGCCTGGTCGGGGAGCTGTTTTTT,CASSLQRGGLVGELFF
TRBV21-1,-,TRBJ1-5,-,TGTGCCAGCAGCGGCAGGGGTGGGCCCCCAGGGATGGCCCAGCATTTT,CASSGRGGPPGMAQHF
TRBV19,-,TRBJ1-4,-,TGTGCCACAAATGCCCCGGGAGCAGGGACTAATGAAAAACTGTTTTTT,CATNAPGAGTNEKLFF
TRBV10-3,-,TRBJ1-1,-,TGTGCCATCAATTCCGGGGACACTGAAGCTTTCTTT,CAINSGDTEAFF
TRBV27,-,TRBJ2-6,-,TGTGCCAGCAGTCAGGGGCCCGGGGCCAACGTCCTGACTTTC,CASSQGPGANVLTF
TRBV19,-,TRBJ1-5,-,TGTGCCAGTAGTTTCGGGGGGGGCTCTCAGCCCCAGCATTTT,CASSFGGGSQPQHF
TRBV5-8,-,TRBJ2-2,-,TGTGCCAGCAGCTTCAACACGGGGTCGTTCACCGGGGAGCTGTTTTTT,CASSFNTGSFTGELFF
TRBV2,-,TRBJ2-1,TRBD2,TGTGCCAGCAGTCTGACTAGCGGGGGGGCCCCCCCCAATGAGCAGTTCTTC,CASSLTSGGAPPNEQFF
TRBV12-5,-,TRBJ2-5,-,TGTGCTAGTGGTTTGGGAAAGGGCCTTAGGGGCCCAGAGACCCAGTACTTC,CASGLGKGLRGPETQYF
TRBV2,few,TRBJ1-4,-,TGTGCCAGCAGCGTGACCGCGGCAACTAATGAAAAACTGTTTTTT,CASSVTAATNEKLFF
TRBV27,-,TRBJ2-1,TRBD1,TGTGCCAGCAGTCCGGACAGGGTTAACTACAATGAGCAGTTCTTC,CASSPDRVNYNEQFF
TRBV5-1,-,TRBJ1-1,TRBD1,TGCGCCAGCAGACTATCAACAGGGGCGAACACTGAAGCTTTCTTT,CASRLSTGANTEAFF
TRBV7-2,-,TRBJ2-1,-,TGTGCCAGCAGACCTAGGGGGACCCTCTCCTACAATGAGCAGTTCTTC,CASRPRGTLSYNEQFF
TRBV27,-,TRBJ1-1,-,TGTGCCAGCAGTTTATCTATGGGGGGGGGTGGAGGCACTGAAGCTTTCTTT,CASSLSMGGGGGTEAFF
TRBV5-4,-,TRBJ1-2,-,TGTGCCAGCAGCTGGGACACTAACTATGGCTACACCTTC,CASSWDTNYGYTF
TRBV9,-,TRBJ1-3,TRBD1,TGTGCCAGCAGCCCGGCCGCAGGGGGCGAAGACACCATATATTTT,CASSPAAGGEDTIYF
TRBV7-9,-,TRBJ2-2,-,TGTGCCAGCAGCTTGACCGGAGGGCAAGCCCCTACCGGGGAGCTGTTTTTT,CASSLTGGQAPTGELFF
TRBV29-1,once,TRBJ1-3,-,TGCAGCGGGCAGGGTGCCTCTGGAAACACCATATATTTT,CSGQGASGNTIYF
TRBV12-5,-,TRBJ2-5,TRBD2,TGTGCTAGTGGTTTGGGACTAGCGGGGGAAGAGACCCAGTACTTC,CASGLGLAGEETQYF
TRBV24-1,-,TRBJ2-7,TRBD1,TGTGCCACCAGTGAAAGGACAGGGTCCGAGCAGTACTTC,CATSERTGSEQYF
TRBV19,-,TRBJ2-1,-,TGTGCCAGTAGTATAGGCCCAGGCTCCTACAATGAGCAGTTCTTC,CASSIGPGSYNEQFF
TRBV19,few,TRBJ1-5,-,TGTGCCAGTAGCGCCCCCAACAGGGGCAATCAGCCCCAGCATTTT,CASSAPNRGNQPQHF
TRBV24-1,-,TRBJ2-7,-,TGTGCCACCGCAGGGGCGGTTACAGGTGAGCAGTACTTC,CATAGAVTGEQYF
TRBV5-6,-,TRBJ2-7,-,TGTGCCAGCAGCTTTGACTTGGTGCAGTACTTC,CASSFDLVQYF
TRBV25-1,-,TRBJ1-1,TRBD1,TGTGCCAGCAGTGACCGGGACAGGGGGCCGATAACTGAAGCTTTCTTT,CASSDRDRGPITEAFF
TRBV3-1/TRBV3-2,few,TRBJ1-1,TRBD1,TGTGCCAGCAGCCCCAGAGGACAGGGGAAAGCTTTCTTT,CASSPRGQGKAFF
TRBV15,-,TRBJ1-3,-,TGTGCCACCAGCAGAGATACAGGGAGTGGAAACACCATATATTTT,CATSRDTGSGNTIYF
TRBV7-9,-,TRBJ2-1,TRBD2,TGTGCCAGCACCTCTAGCGGGGGGCGATCCTACAATGAGCAGTTCTTC,CASTSSGGRSYNEQFF
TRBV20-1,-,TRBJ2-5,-,TGCAGTGCTAGTGCCAGGCGTCGCGGGGAGACCCAGTACTTC,CSASARRRGETQYF
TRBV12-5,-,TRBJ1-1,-,TGTGCTAGTGGTTATGTTGAGGAAACTGAAGCTTTCTTT,CASGYVEETEAFF